The following is a T cell receptor beta chain sequence with its context. The data were obtained in a study of blood T cell repertoires in COVID-19. About the study: T cells, B-cell-depleted T cells, or PBMCs provided the cDNA or gDNA that served as material.

The method was immunoSEQ multiplex PCR; TCRdb's version includes in-frame clones alone and lacks a portion of them. This sample carries 100,000 to 150,000 clones, about 86% of them seen once, and the ten largest clones take 7.5% to 9%. The sequenced sample consisted of peripheral blood. The origin of this receptor is a man aged 65 to 85 who had recovered from COVID-19.

CDR3 protein: CASSHAGTANQPQHF. CDR3 nucleotides: TGCGCCAGCAGCCATGCCGGGACAGCCAATCAGCCCCAGCATTTT. The rearrangement uses TRBV4-1 and TRBJ1-5; TRBD1 aligns across 7 bases. CDR1 is MGHRA and CDR2 is YSYEKL in the germline V gene. Trimming cost V 3 bases and J 3 bases; bases outside gene matches: 5. This CDR3 spans 15 amino acids.